The rows below give T cell receptor beta chains drawn from one sample of a study of molecular identifiers for immune sequencing clone quantification. Via MiXCR, TCRdb re-called the PCR reads, giving one row per CDR3 protein. In the table there are about half a million distinct CDR3 sequences, around a fifth of which are singletons. Input material: naive CD8+ T cells from blood, with Jurkat cell RNA spiked in. These TCRs come from a human donor in good health. Some libraries in this study had Jurkat cell RNA spiked in. Each CDR3 is given with its conserved first and last residue. D genes are given only for firm matches. The size entry is marked missing in some rows and otherwise reads once, few, many or a size class.

clone_size j_call d_call v_call cdr3_nt cdr3_aa
many TRBJ2-7 TRBD1 TRBV7-8 TGTGCCAGCAGCTTAGAAGGGACAGGGGATGGTTGGCAGTACTTC CASSLEGTGDGWQYF
. TRBJ2-7 TRBD1 TRBV5-6 TGTGCCAGCAGCTTGGGGCAGGGGGCCGAGCAGTACTTC CASSLGQGAEQYF
. TRBJ2-3 TRBD2 TRBV12-3/TRBV12-4 TGTGCCAGCAGTTTAGATGAAGGGGTAAGGTTAGCGGGGATTAACACAGATACGCAGTATTTT CASSLDEGVRLAGINTDTQYF
many TRBJ2-3 TRBD2 TRBV12-3/TRBV12-4 TGTGCCAGCAGCGGTGGCGGGAGTATGACAGATACGCAGTATTTT CASSGGGSMTDTQYF
few TRBJ2-7 TRBD1 TRBV28 TGTGCCAGCAGTTCGCGGATTGGACAGGCCCCCTACGAGCAGTACTTC CASSSRIGQAPYEQYF
few TRBJ1-1 TRBD1 TRBV6-5 TGTGCCAGCAGACGGGGGACAGATCAGGGCACTGAAGCTTTCTTT CASRRGTDQGTEAFF
. TRBJ2-4 . TRBV14 TGTGCCAGCAGCCAAGGGGAACAGGGAGCCAAAAACATTCAGTACTTC CASSQGEQGAKNIQYF
. TRBJ2-2 . TRBV9 TGTGCCAGCAGCAGGGGGGGTCGCACCACCGGGGAGCTGTTTTTT CASSRGGRTTGELFF
. TRBJ2-4 . TRBV5-1 TGCGCCAGCACGGCGGGCCTTAAAGGGGCCAAAAACATTCAGTACTTC CASTAGLKGAKNIQYF
many TRBJ2-7 TRBD1 TRBV4-1 TGTGCCAGCAGCCCAGGACAGGGGGACTACGAGCAGTACTTC CASSPGQGDYEQYF
. TRBJ2-2 . TRBV11-1 TGTGCCAGCAGCAAGGATAACACCGGGGAGCTGTTTTTT CASSKDNTGELFF
. TRBJ2-7 . TRBV4-1 TGCGCCAGCAGCCGAACGAGTTTGGGCGAGCAGTACTTC CASSRTSLGEQYF
. TRBJ2-5 . TRBV3-1 TGTGCCAGCAGCCCCCGCGGGTTAGAGACCCAGTACTTC CASSPRGLETQYF
many TRBJ1-1 . TRBV2 TGTGCCAGCAGTGAAAGGGTCACAGCCAGCAACACTGAAGCTTTCTTT CASSERVTASNTEAFF
. TRBJ2-5 TRBD2 TRBV6-5 TGTGCCAGCAGAAGCGCGGGGGGGCTGGAGACCCAGTACTTC CASRSAGGLETQYF
many TRBJ2-3 . TRBV20-1 TGCAGTGCTAGAGGGGGGTCAGGTACAGATACGCAGTATTTT CSARGGSGTDTQYF
many TRBJ2-3 . TRBV9 TGTGCCAGCAGCCCCCGGGGGCTTGGCACAGATACGCAGTATTTT CASSPRGLGTDTQYF
many TRBJ2-3 TRBD2 TRBV6-5 TGTGCCAGCAGTTACTCGGGCGGGAGGGCCAAATTTGATACGCAGTATTTT CASSYSGGRAKFDTQYF
few TRBJ1-1 . TRBV9 TGTGCCAGCAGCCCTGGAATTAGGGGGACTTCCCCCAACACTGAAGCTTTCTTT CASSPGIRGTSPNTEAFF
many TRBJ2-5 . TRBV28 TGTGCCAGCAGCCTCGTCGGGTACCAACAAGAGACCCAGTACTTC CASSLVGYQQETQYF
. TRBJ2-1 TRBD2 TRBV3-1 TGTGCCAGCAGCCAAGAGGGGGGACTATACAATGAGCAGTCCTTC CASSQEGGLYNEQSF
few TRBJ2-2 TRBD2 TRBV7-6 TGTGCCAGCAGCTTATGGCGGGAGAGCAGCACCGGGGAGCTGTTTTTT CASSLWRESSTGELFF
. TRBJ2-3 TRBD2 TRBV12-3/TRBV12-4 TGTGCCAGCAGTTTTTCGGGGGGGTCCACAGATACGCAGTATTTT CASSFSGGSTDTQYF
. TRBJ2-3 TRBD2 TRBV7-2 TGTGCCAGCAGCTCCGGGACTAGCGGGCCAGATACGCAGTGTTTT CASSSGTSGPDTQCF
few TRBJ1-1 . TRBV9 TGTGCCAGCGGAACAGGGATGAGCACTGAAGCTTTCTTT CASGTGMSTEAFF